Listed below are T cell receptor beta chains from one sample, sequenced in a study of blood T cell repertoires in COVID-19. TCRdb's table, derived via immunoSEQ multiplex PCR, lists solely in-frame clones and lacks some. Counted here are 150,000 to 200,000 clones, around 86% occurring once; the ten biggest clones make up about 8.2%. Material for sequencing was peripheral blood. These receptors all come from a man aged 55 to 70 with acute or convalescent COVID-19. Both conserved end residues are part of each CDR3. Each record gives: clone size, V gene, J gene, D gene, CDR3 protein, CDR3 DNA. D genes are given only for firm matches. Some rows mark clone size as missing; the rest say once, few, many or name a class of expanded clone.

abundance: -; v_gene: TRBV7-9; j_gene: TRBJ1-1; d_gene: -; CDR3aa: CASSLGGWRRTEAFF; CDR3nt: TGTGCCAGCAGCTTAGGCGGCTGGAGGAGGACTGAAGCTTTCTTT
abundance: -; v_gene: TRBV3-1/TRBV3-2; j_gene: TRBJ1-4; d_gene: -; CDR3aa: CASSRMMVGGGEKLFF; CDR3nt: TGTGCCAGCAGCCGAATGATGGTTGGAGGTGGCGAAAAACTGTTTTTT
abundance: -; v_gene: TRBV9; j_gene: TRBJ1-2; d_gene: -; CDR3aa: CASSGSGPYGYTF; CDR3nt: TGTGCCAGCAGCGGGTCTGGGCCCTATGGCTACACCTTC
abundance: -; v_gene: TRBV7-9; j_gene: TRBJ1-4; d_gene: -; CDR3aa: CASSLVSGATNEKLFF; CDR3nt: TGTGCCAGCAGCTTAGTTAGCGGGGCAACTAATGAAAAACTGTTTTTT
abundance: -; v_gene: TRBV28; j_gene: TRBJ2-2; d_gene: -; CDR3aa: CASNLRGELFF; CDR3nt: TGTGCCAGCAACTTGAGAGGGGAGCTGTTTTTT
abundance: -; v_gene: TRBV6-5; j_gene: TRBJ2-7; d_gene: TRBD1; CDR3aa: CASSPSTGVGEQYF; CDR3nt: TGTGCCAGCAGTCCATCGACAGGGGTTGGGGAGCAGTACTTC
abundance: -; v_gene: TRBV2; j_gene: TRBJ1-4; d_gene: -; CDR3aa: CASSESVTSTNEKLFF; CDR3nt: TGTGCCAGCAGTGAATCCGTGACATCAACTAATGAAAAACTGTTTTTT
abundance: few; v_gene: TRBV28; j_gene: TRBJ2-7; d_gene: TRBD2; CDR3aa: CASSFFAGGPREQYF; CDR3nt: TGTGCCAGCAGTTTCTTTGCGGGAGGGCCGCGGGAGCAGTACTTC
abundance: -; v_gene: TRBV2; j_gene: TRBJ2-7; d_gene: -; CDR3aa: CASSEAVREEQYF; CDR3nt: TGTGCCAGCAGTGAAGCTGTCCGGGAAGAGCAGTACTTC
abundance: -; v_gene: TRBV3-1/TRBV3-2; j_gene: TRBJ1-3; d_gene: -; CDR3aa: CASSPKGLGNTIYF; CDR3nt: TGTGCCAGCAGCCCGAAGGGGCTGGGAAACACCATATATTTT
abundance: once; v_gene: TRBV7-3; j_gene: TRBJ2-1; d_gene: -; CDR3aa: CASSLDVRDNEQFF; CDR3nt: TGTGCCAGCAGCTTAGATGTGAGGGACAATGAGCAGTTCTTC
abundance: -; v_gene: TRBV18; j_gene: TRBJ2-7; d_gene: TRBD2; CDR3aa: CASSPARIAGGYEQYF; CDR3nt: TGTGCCAGCTCCCCTGCGCGAATAGCGGGGGGATACGAGCAGTACTTC
abundance: few; v_gene: TRBV5-4; j_gene: TRBJ1-4; d_gene: -; CDR3aa: CASSPTGSATNEKLFF; CDR3nt: TGTGCCAGCAGCCCGACAGGTTCTGCAACTAATGAAAAACTGTTTTTT
abundance: -; v_gene: TRBV28; j_gene: TRBJ2-5; d_gene: TRBD2; CDR3aa: CASSLVGGLAKETQYF; CDR3nt: TGTGCCAGCAGTTTAGTAGGAGGACTAGCGAAAGAGACCCAGTACTTC
abundance: -; v_gene: TRBV19; j_gene: TRBJ1-1; d_gene: TRBD1; CDR3aa: CASSVTGGPNEAFF; CDR3nt: TGTGCCAGTAGTGTGACAGGGGGCCCCAATGAAGCTTTCTTT
abundance: -; v_gene: TRBV18; j_gene: TRBJ2-1; d_gene: TRBD2; CDR3aa: CASSSGLAGVREQFF; CDR3nt: TGTGCCAGCTCATCCGGACTAGCGGGAGTGAGGGAGCAGTTCTTC
abundance: -; v_gene: TRBV5-1; j_gene: TRBJ2-1; d_gene: TRBD1; CDR3aa: CATALGTGGVNEQFF; CDR3nt: TGCGCCACCGCCCTCGGGACAGGGGGTGTGAATGAGCAGTTCTTC
abundance: -; v_gene: TRBV5-1; j_gene: TRBJ2-1; d_gene: -; CDR3aa: CASSLPSYNEQFF; CDR3nt: TGCGCCAGCAGCTTGCCTTCTTACAATGAGCAGTTCTTC
abundance: once; v_gene: TRBV19; j_gene: TRBJ2-2; d_gene: TRBD2; CDR3aa: CASMLSGSPTGELFF; CDR3nt: TGTGCCAGTATGCTGAGCGGGAGTCCCACCGGGGAGCTGTTTTTT
abundance: -; v_gene: TRBV6-4; j_gene: TRBJ2-1; d_gene: TRBD2; CDR3aa: CASSSLAGADEQFF; CDR3nt: TGTGCCAGCAGCTCCCTAGCGGGAGCCGATGAGCAGTTCTTC
abundance: -; v_gene: TRBV19; j_gene: TRBJ1-5; d_gene: -; CDR3aa: CASSDRGRRSNQPQHF; CDR3nt: TGTGCCAGTAGTGACCGGGGTCGGCGGAGCAATCAGCCCCAGCATTTT
abundance: -; v_gene: TRBV6-5; j_gene: TRBJ2-7; d_gene: -; CDR3aa: CASSYGTRGRPYEQYF; CDR3nt: TGTGCCAGCAGTTACGGGACACGAGGCCGGCCCTACGAGCAGTACTTC
abundance: -; v_gene: TRBV6-5; j_gene: TRBJ1-4; d_gene: TRBD1; CDR3aa: CASSYGQGREKLFF; CDR3nt: TGTGCCAGCAGTTACGGACAGGGGAGGGAAAAACTGTTTTTT
abundance: -; v_gene: TRBV5-1; j_gene: TRBJ2-3; d_gene: -; CDR3aa: CASSWGKPTDTQYF; CDR3nt: TGCGCCAGCAGCTGGGGCAAGCCCACAGATACGCAGTATTTT
abundance: -; v_gene: TRBV7-9; j_gene: TRBJ2-3; d_gene: TRBD2; CDR3aa: CASSTTSGRALGDTQYF; CDR3nt: TGTGCCAGCAGCACGACTAGCGGGAGGGCCCTGGGAGATACGCAGTATTTT
abundance: -; v_gene: TRBV19; j_gene: TRBJ1-4; d_gene: -; CDR3aa: CASSNTGEKLFF; CDR3nt: TGTGCCAGTAGTAACACAGGGGAAAAACTGTTTTTT